The clone carrying this T cell receptor beta chain was seen a few times. Its target is unknown. This sample is part of a study of T-cell memory formation after mild COVID-19. This CDR3 contains 16 residues. Trimming left V 6 bases short and J 0 bases short, with 15 bases between. Points from the study as a whole: A second wave of clones peaked on day 37, and their SARS-CoV-2 specificity went unconfirmed.

TCRdb reanalysed the 5' RACE reads using MiXCR and keeps one entry per CDR3 protein. The repertoire has 450,000 to 650,000 distinct CDR3 sequences, about 20% of them found once; the top ten carry 12%. Material: PBMCs or a T cell subset sorted from them (not recorded which). The chain employs TRBV12-3 or TRBV12-4 and TRBJ1-3, with a tentative D call TRBD1 (6 bases). The receptor was isolated from an adult woman who had mild COVID-19 (a few samples of this study predate the infection). Cell type and time point are not known. For the CDR3, the DNA is TGTGCCAGCAGGAAACAGGGCTTCAACTCTGGAAACACCATATATTTT. Translation gives CASRKQGFNSGNTIYF.